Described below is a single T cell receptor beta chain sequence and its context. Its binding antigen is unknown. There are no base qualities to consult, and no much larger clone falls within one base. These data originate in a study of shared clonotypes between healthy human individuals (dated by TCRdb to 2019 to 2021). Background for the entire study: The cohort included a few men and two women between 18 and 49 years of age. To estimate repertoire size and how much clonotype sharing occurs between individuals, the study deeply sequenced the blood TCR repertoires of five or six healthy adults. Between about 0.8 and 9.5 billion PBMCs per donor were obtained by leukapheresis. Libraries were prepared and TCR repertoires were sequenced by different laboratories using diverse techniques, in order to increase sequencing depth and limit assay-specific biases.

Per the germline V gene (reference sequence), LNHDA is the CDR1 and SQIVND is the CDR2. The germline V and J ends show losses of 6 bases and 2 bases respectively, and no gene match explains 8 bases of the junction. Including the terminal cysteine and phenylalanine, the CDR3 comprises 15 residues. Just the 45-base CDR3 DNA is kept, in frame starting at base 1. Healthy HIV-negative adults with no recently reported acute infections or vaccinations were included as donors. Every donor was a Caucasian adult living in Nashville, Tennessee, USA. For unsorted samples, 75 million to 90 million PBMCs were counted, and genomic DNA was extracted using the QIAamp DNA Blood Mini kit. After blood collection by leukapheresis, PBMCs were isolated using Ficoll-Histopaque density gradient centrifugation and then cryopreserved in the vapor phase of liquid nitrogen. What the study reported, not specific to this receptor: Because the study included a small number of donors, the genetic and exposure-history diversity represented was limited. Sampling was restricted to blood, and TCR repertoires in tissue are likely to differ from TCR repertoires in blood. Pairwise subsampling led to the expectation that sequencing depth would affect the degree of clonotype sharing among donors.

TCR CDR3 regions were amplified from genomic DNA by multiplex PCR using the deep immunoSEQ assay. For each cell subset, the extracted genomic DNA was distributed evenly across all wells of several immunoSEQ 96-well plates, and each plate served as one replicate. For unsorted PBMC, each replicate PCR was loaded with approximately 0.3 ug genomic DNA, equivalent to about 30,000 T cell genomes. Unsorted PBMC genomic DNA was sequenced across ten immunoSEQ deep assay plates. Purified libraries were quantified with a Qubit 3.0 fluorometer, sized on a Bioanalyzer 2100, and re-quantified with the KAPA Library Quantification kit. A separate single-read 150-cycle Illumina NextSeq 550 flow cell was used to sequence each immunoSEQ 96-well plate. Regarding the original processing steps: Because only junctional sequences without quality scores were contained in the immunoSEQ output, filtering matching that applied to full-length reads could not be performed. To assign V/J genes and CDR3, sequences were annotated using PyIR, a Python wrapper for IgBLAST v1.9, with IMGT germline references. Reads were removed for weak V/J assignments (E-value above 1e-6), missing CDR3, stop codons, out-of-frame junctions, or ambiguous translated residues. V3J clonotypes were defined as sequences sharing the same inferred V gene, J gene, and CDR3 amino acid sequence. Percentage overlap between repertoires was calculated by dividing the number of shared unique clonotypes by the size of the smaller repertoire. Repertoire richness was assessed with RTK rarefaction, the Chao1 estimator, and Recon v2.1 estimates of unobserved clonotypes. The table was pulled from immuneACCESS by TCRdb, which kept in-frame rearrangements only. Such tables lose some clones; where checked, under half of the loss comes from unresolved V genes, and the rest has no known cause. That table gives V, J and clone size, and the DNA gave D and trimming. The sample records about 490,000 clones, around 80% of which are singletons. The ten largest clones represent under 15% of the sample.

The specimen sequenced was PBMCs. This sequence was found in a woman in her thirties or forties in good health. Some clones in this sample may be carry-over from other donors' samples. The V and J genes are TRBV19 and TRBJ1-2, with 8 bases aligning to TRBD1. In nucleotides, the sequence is TGTGCCAGTAGGGACAGGGCCGCACCCAACTATGGCTACACCTTC. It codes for CASRDRAAPNYGYTF.